This T cell receptor beta chain emerged from a study of cytomegalovirus exposure and HLA in healthy donors. It was with 60 Vbeta and 13 Jbeta primers that the PCR ran. Data came from immunoSEQ multiplex PCR; TCRdb stores just in-frame clones and leaves some out. The sample lists about 180,000 clones, 84% occurring once. The CDR3 is made up of 15 amino acids. Trimming pared 10 bases from V and 1 base from J, leaving 20 bases between. From germline, CDR1 is MGHDK and CDR2 SYGVNS. Notes on this clone: As yet, its antigen is unknown.

Study conclusions and caveats: Presence/absence analyses took donor sequencing depth as roughly uniform.

Source material: PBMCs. This receptor was identified in a girl aged 2 to 9 in good health and CMV-seropositive. The chain uses TRBV25-1 and TRBJ2-7; D may be TRBD2 (6 bases). CDR3 DNA: TGTGCCATTCCCCCCCTCGGCGGGATATCCTACGAGCAGTACTTC. It encodes CAIPPLGGISYEQYF.